The TCR beta chain described here comes from a study of metastatic and nonmetastatic thyroid tumors (dated by TCRdb to 2018 to 2021). About the full investigation: Repertoires from peripheral blood and from tumor or nodule tissue samples of malignant and benign thyroid patients were compared. Broader findings and caveats from the paper: TCR beta diversity was reported as significantly higher in malignant tumors than in benign nodules, in both blood and tumor samples.

The protocol used for the library was PCR. The sample was run on an Illumina HiSeq 4000. High-throughput sequencing was used to profile the TCR beta-chain CDR3 region of each patient. The original methods were these. Drawing on CDR3 differences between clinicopathological groups, the researchers built a classifier meant to tell apart patients with distant-metastatic papillary thyroid cancer. The Shannon index was used to assess repertoire diversity, and the Morisita-Horn index was used to assess tumor-blood repertoire similarity. In TCRdb, the public reads were trimmed at Q25 with fastp and aligned with MiXCR, with productive beta chains retained. In this record, the V and J calls reflect TCRdb's handling and not the investigators' own analysis. The sample table contains 15,000 to 20,000 clones; only one count was recorded for 25% to 30% of them. The top ten clonotypes cover almost 25% of the sample.

V has 3 bases trimmed and J has 1 base trimmed; junction bases matching no gene number 10. CDR1 SGHRS and CDR2 YFSETQ were looked up in the germline V gene. The CDR3, from cysteine to phenylalanine, totals 16 residues. Here the CDR3 DNA is all that survives: 48 bases in frame from base 1. A word on this clone: Its antigen is currently not known. No much larger clone exists at a distance of one base, and base qualities are not known.

No patient had received any treatment before thyroid surgery. Using T-cell receptor beta sequencing, the study looked back at clinical samples from patients collected from the early 2010s to the late 2010s. The V gene is TRBV5-1 and the J gene is TRBJ2-7, with TRBD2 identical over 7 junction bases. The sequencing input was tumor tissue. The receptor was derived from a male donor with papillary thyroid cancer or a benign thyroid nodule (not recorded which). Some clones in this sample may be carry-over from other donors' samples. The CDR3 sequence is CASSSSALAVSYEQYF. The DNA sequence reads TGCGCCAGCAGCTCCTCTGCGCTAGCGGTATCCTACGAGCAGTACTTC. Joined to the reference TRBV5-1 and TRBJ2-7 proteins, this CDR3 gives the full variable domain: KAGVTQTPRYLIKTRGQQVTLSCSPISGHRSVSWYQQTPGQGLQFLFEYFSETQRNKGNFPGRFSGRQFSNSRSEMNVSTLELGDSALYLCASSSSALAVSYEQYFGPGTRLTVT.